This TCR beta chain stems from a study of shared clonotypes between healthy human individuals. V trimming: 5 bases; J trimming: 4 bases; junction bases outside the gene matches: 9. The CDR3 sequence is 15 residues long. Germline V gene sequence: CDR1 SNHLY, CDR2 FYNNEI. A remark on this clone: As yet, its antigen is unknown.

Clones were read by immunoSEQ multiplex PCR, and TCRdb kept only the in-frame ones, dropping some. The data contain 2 million to 3 million clones, 93% of them singletons. Study-wide results and caveats: Measured sharing among donors was expected to vary with sequencing depth.

The sequence was obtained from a man between 18 and 29 years old in good health. Some clones in this sample may be carry-over from other donors' samples. The sequenced sample was naive CD4+ T cells from PBMCs. Subset described: CD45RA+ positively selected. The chain employs TRBV2 and TRBJ2-3, with 7 positions matching TRBD2. Here the CDR3 reads CASSLVSGNSDTQYF. The CDR3 DNA reads as TGTGCCAGCAGTCTCGTAAGCGGGAACTCAGATACGCAGTATTTT.